A single sample is the source of the 27 T cell receptor beta chains below, sequenced in a study of CD8 T cells in ankylosing spondylitis. Study observations and caveats: What seemed typical of ankylosing spondylitis blood was a TCR beta motif built from roughly 8 highly homologous variants.

Their antigens are not known. TCRdb called the 5' RACE reads again in MiXCR, with one record for every CDR3 protein. Of 350,000 or so distinct CDR3 sequences listed, roughly 8% are singletons. The sample consisted of blood, either unsorted or a sorted T cell fraction (not recorded which). Every receptor here comes from a male donor with ankylosing spondylitis.

This clonotype was recorded a few times. The chain carries TRBV7-3 and TRBJ1-1, with no clear D. Trimming took off 0 bases at V and 11 bases at J, with 13 bases between the two ends. Per germline, CDR1 SGHTA and CDR2 FQGTGA. CDR3 length: 13 residues. This chain's CDR3 is CASSLTGGSTAFF. The DNA for the CDR3 is TGTGCCAGCAGCTTAACAGGAGGTTCAACGGCTTTCTTT.

The sample holds many counts of this clonotype. The chain joins TRBV5-5 to TRBJ1-5; no definite D call. The CDR3 is made up of 14 amino acids. The germline V and J ends were trimmed by 2 bases and 4 bases, with 10 bases remaining between them. Germline V gene data show CDR1 as SGHKS and CDR2 as YYEKEE (reference sequence). CDR3 bases: TGTGCCAGCAGCTTCCCGTGGGAGAATCAGCCCCAGCATTTT. The encoded protein is CASSFPWENQPQHF. The full variable domain, with the rest looked up from reference TRBV5-5 and TRBJ1-5, is DAGVTQSPTHLIKTRGQQVTLRCSPISGHKSVSWYQQVLGQGPQFIFQYYEKEERGRGNFPDRFSARQFPNYSSELNVNALLLGDSALYLCASSFPWENQPQHFGDGTRLSIL.

This clonotype was counted once. This may stem from a read error, because a much larger clone lies one nucleotide away. The chain links TRBV29-1 to TRBJ2-1, with TRBD1 as a possible D gene (5 bases). The CDR3 covers 14 residues. The V and J ends lost 4 bases and 3 bases respectively, with 13 bases between them. Germline CDR1 SQVTM, CDR2 ANQGSEA. The chain's CDR3 is CSVGPGLYYNEQFF. The CDR3 region has the DNA TGCAGCGTTGGTCCAGGGCTATACTACAATGAGCAGTTCTTC.

This clonotype has at least ten counts. The V gene is TRBV7-2, the J gene TRBJ2-1, with TRBD2 matching 8 bases. With 6 bases clipped from V and 7 bases from J, the junction kept 14 bases outside the gene matches. Germline V gene data show CDR1 as SGHTA and CDR2 as FQGNSA. The length of the CDR3 is 16 residues. In DNA form, the CDR3 reads TGTGCCAGCAGTCTAGTGGGGACTAGAGGTTCGAATGAGCAGTTCTTC. Translation gives CASSLVGTRGSNEQFF.

This clonotype was recorded a few times. This chain uses TRBV7-9 with TRBJ2-1; 9 nucleotides align to TRBD2. Germline CDR1 SEHNR, CDR2 FQNEAQ (reference sequence). Germline trimming cut 0 bases from V and 2 bases from J; bases unmatched to any gene: 5. The CDR3 runs to 17 residues. For the CDR3, the DNA is TGTGCCAGCAGCTTAGCAATAGCGGGAGCCCCCTACAATGAGCAGTTCTTC. Encoded protein: CASSLAIAGAPYNEQFF.

This clonotype was picked up many times. The chain has TRBV28 and TRBJ2-7; 14 bases map to TRBD2. Losses at the gene ends were 7 bases for V and 3 bases for J; bases not matched to a gene: 8. The CDR3 contains 16 residues. CDR1 is MDHEN, CDR2 SYDVKM, per germline. The CDR3 sequence is CASTGLAGVARYEQYF. CDR3 sequence (DNA): TGTGCCAGCACGGGACTAGCGGGAGTAGCCCGCTACGAGCAGTACTTC.

Concerning this clonotype: The germline gene is not matched at one end of the junction; a read error may be the cause. The J gene is TRBJ2-7, the V gene TRBV10-3; no reliable D call. The CDR3 loop spans 16 amino acids. Per the germline V gene, CDR1 is ENHRY and CDR2 is SYGVKD. For the CDR3, the DNA is TGTGCCATCAGTGAGCCCCCCAAAAGGGCGTCCTTCGAGCAGTACTTC. Amino acid sequence: CAISEPPKRASFEQYF.

This clonotype was picked up a small number of times. The rearrangement joins TRBV5-6 to TRBJ1-4; 8 nucleotides agree with TRBD1. This CDR3 is 13 amino acids long. Unmatched junction bases numbered 3, after V lost 2 bases and J lost 9 bases. Germline V gene lookup returns CDR1 SGHDT and CDR2 YYEEEE. This CDR3 is CASSFTGGQKLFF. DNA of the CDR3: TGTGCCAGCAGCTTCACAGGGGGACAAAAACTGTTTTTT.

The V call is TRBV6-2 or TRBV6-3, the J call TRBJ2-7; D is possibly TRBD2 (5 bases). V gave up 4 bases and J gave up 7 bases, with 14 bases separating them. Germline V lookup: CDR1 MNHEY, CDR2 SVGEGT. The CDR3 extends over 13 amino acids. Here the CDR3 reads CASSLGNPGEQYF. As DNA, the CDR3 is TGTGCCAGCAGTTTGGGCAACCCGGGAGAGCAGTACTTC.

This clonotype was seen a handful of times. This chain joins TRBV20-1 and TRBJ2-4, with D tentatively TRBD2 (6 bases). Germline CDR1 and CDR2: DFQATT and SNEGSKA (reference sequence). The CDR3 runs to 14 residues. V was shortened by 3 bases and J by 7 bases, with 16 bases between the two germline ends. CDR3: CSARRVEGGNIQYF. The CDR3 nucleotides are TGCAGTGCTAGGAGGGTGGAGGGTGGGAACATTCAGTACTTC.

This clonotype was observed a few times. The V gene is TRBV28, the J gene TRBJ2-3; tentative D call: TRBD2 (5 bases). CDR1 and CDR2 from the germline V gene are MDHEN and SYDVKM. V gave up 10 bases and J gave up 0 bases, with 11 bases separating them. This CDR3 is 13 amino acids long. CDR3 bases: TGTGCCACCGGAGGCGGGAGCACAGATACGCAGTATTTT. Translation: CATGGGSTDTQYF. The whole variable domain, filled in from reference TRBV28 and TRBJ2-3, reads DVKVTQSSRYLVKRTGEKVFLECVQDMDHENMFWYRQDPGLGLRLIYFSYDVKMKEKGDIPEGYSVSREKKERFSLILESASTNQTSMYLCATGGGSTDTQYFGPGTRLTVL.

The chain combines TRBV20-1 with TRBJ2-5, with a possible D match to TRBD1 (7 bases). V was clipped by 0 bases and J by 4 bases, with 21 bases between them. CDR3 length equals 17 residues. Per the germline V gene, CDR1 is DFQATT and CDR2 is SNEGSKA (reference sequence). In nucleotides, the CDR3 is TGCAGTGCTAGAGATCCAATTTGGACAGGAGGGCCAGAGACCCAGTACTTC. Residues: CSARDPIWTGGPETQYF.

This chain uses TRBV10-3 with TRBJ2-1; TRBD2 aligns across 11 bases. CDR1 and CDR2 (germline): ENHRY, SYGVKD. The CDR3 is 15 amino acids. The V gene end was trimmed by 6 bases and the J gene end by 6 bases; junction bases not matched to a gene: 7. This CDR3 is CAIRTRLAGTNEQFF. The CDR3 DNA is TGTGCCATCAGAACCAGACTAGCGGGAACCAATGAGCAGTTCTTC.

The rearrangement joins TRBV10-3 to TRBJ2-1, with D perhaps matching TRBD2 (6 bases). There are 12 residues in the CDR3. The germline CDR1 and CDR2 sequences are ENHRY and SYGVKD. V was cut by 11 bases and J by 5 bases, with 13 bases left in between. CDR3 region: CASRTNHNEQFF. CDR3 in DNA: TGTGCCTCGCGGACTAACCACAATGAGCAGTTCTTC.

Only a few counts were recorded for this clonotype. The gene calls are TRBV11-3 and TRBJ2-1; D is tentatively TRBD1 or TRBD2 (5 bases each). From germline, CDR1 is SGHNT and CDR2 YENEEA. The length of the CDR3 is 16 residues. The germline V and J ends were trimmed by 1 base and 4 bases, with 14 bases remaining between them. CDR3 residues: CASSLVSGTGYNEQFF. The CDR3 nucleotides are TGTGCCAGCAGCTTAGTCTCCGGGACGGGGTACAATGAGCAGTTCTTC. Using reference TRBV11-3 and TRBJ2-1 for the parts outside the CDR3, the full variable domain is EAGVVQSPRYKIIEKKQPVAFWCNPISGHNTLYWYLQNLGQGPELLIRYENEEAVDDSQLPKDRFSAERLKGVDSTLKIQPAELGDSAVYLCASSLVSGTGYNEQFFGPGTRLTVL.

In this sample, this clonotype turned up a few times. The chain carries TRBV5-1 and TRBJ2-7; TRBD2 matches 15 bases. The CDR3 has 19 amino acids. CDR1 and CDR2 from the germline V gene are SGHRS and YFSETQ. Trimming took 3 bases from V and 7 from J; bases not matched to a gene: 17. This chain's CDR3 is CASSSAGLAGGRRMVEQYF. The CDR3 DNA follows: TGCGCCAGCAGCTCCGCGGGACTAGCGGGAGGACGCCGCATGGTTGAGCAGTACTTC.

This clonotype was seen ten or more times. This chain joins TRBV5-1 and TRBJ2-6; D uncertain. The V and J ends lost 0 bases and 2 bases respectively, with 6 bases between them. This CDR3 has 15 amino acids. Per germline, CDR1 SGHRS and CDR2 YFSETQ. The CDR3 sequence is CASSLEQPGANVLTF. In nucleotides, the CDR3 is TGCGCCAGCAGCTTGGAACAGCCTGGGGCCAACGTCCTGACTTTC.

The gene calls are TRBV7-9 and TRBJ2-7; D not certain. Germline V gene sequence: CDR1 SEHNR, CDR2 FQNEAQ (reference sequence). The germline V and J ends were trimmed by 3 bases and 2 bases, with 5 bases remaining between them. This CDR3 contains 12 residues. DNA for the CDR3: TGTGCCAGCAGCTTGAGGACCTACGAGCAGTACTTC. Residues: CASSLRTYEQYF.

V usage is TRBV9 and J usage is TRBJ2-1; perhaps TRBD1 as D (6 bases). V dropped 2 bases and J dropped 8 bases, with 14 bases sitting between them. Per the germline V gene, CDR1 is SGDLS and CDR2 is YYNGEE. The CDR3 is 14 amino acids. CDR3 in DNA: TGTGCCAGCAGCGTTTCGGTCAGGGGCGATGAGCAGTTCTTC. Encoded protein: CASSVSVRGDEQFF.

CDR3 sequence (DNA): TGTGCCAGCAGACCAGGGACTAGCGCCGCCTACGAGCAGTACTTC. Protein product: CASRPGTSAAYEQYF. This sequence joins TRBV6-1 and TRBJ2-7, with 10 bases aligning to TRBD2. CDR3 length: 15 amino acids. The V segment lost 6 bases and the J segment 2 bases; nucleotides outside the gene matches: 7. Germline lookup yields CDR1 MNHNS and CDR2 SASEGT.

This clonotype came up a few times. The J gene is TRBJ2-7, the V gene TRBV12-3 or TRBV12-4; D unresolved. The CDR3 covers 14 residues. Between the trimmed V and J ends, which lost 3 bases and 3 bases, there was a span of 12 bases. DNA of the CDR3: TGTGCCAGCAGTTTTAGGGTCAACAACTACGAGCAGTACTTC. Translation gives CASSFRVNNYEQYF.

This clonotype was picked up a small number of times. The chain has TRBV5-1 and TRBJ1-5; D is unresolved. The germline gives CDR1 SGHRS, CDR2 YFSETQ. The CDR3 consists of 17 residues. Trimming cost V 4 bases and J 3 bases, with 20 bases left between them. The CDR3 loop is CASSDPRPGFDNQPQHF. The DNA for the CDR3 is TGCGCCAGCAGCGATCCCAGACCGGGGTTTGACAATCAGCCCCAGCATTTT.

This clonotype has only a few counts. This CDR3 reads CASSLEGGIGDTQYF. The CDR3 DNA reads TGTGCCAGCAGCTTAGAGGGAGGGATAGGGGATACGCAGTATTTT. The genes are TRBV7-7 and TRBJ2-3; 7 bases align to TRBD2. V dropped 1 base and J dropped 6; count of bases not matched to a gene: 7. The V gene's germline CDR1 is SSHAT and CDR2 FNYEAQ (reference sequence). The CDR3 runs 15 residues.

This clonotype occurred many times. This sequence joins TRBV12-3 or TRBV12-4 and TRBJ1-2; TRBD1 aligns across 7 bases. The CDR3 has 17 amino acids. Unmatched junction bases numbered 15, after V lost 5 bases and J lost 3 bases. The CDR3 region has the DNA TGTGCCAGCAGTCTCGGTCACAGGGGTTCTTACGACTATGGCTACACCTTC. Translation: CASSLGHRGSYDYGYTF.

This chain's CDR3 is CASSWTSEYNEQFF. Written as DNA, the CDR3 is TGTGCCAGCAGTTGGACTAGCGAATACAATGAGCAGTTCTTC. J is TRBJ2-1 and V is TRBV6-5; 9 nucleotides match TRBD2. Germline V gene sequence: CDR1 MNHEY, CDR2 SVGAGI. Germline trimming cut 4 bases from V and 4 bases from J; bases unmatched to any gene: 2. This CDR3 comprises 14 residues.

This clonotype was seen ten or more times. CDR3: CASSLLRLDTQYF. The DNA for the CDR3 is TGTGCCAGCAGTTTATTGCGCCTCGATACGCAGTATTTT. This sequence joins TRBV12-3 or TRBV12-4 and TRBJ2-3; D gene ambiguous. The CDR3 length is 13 residues. V lost 2 bases and J lost 6, with 9 bases in between.

This clonotype was seen more than once but under ten times. The V call is TRBV5-1, the J call TRBJ2-3; 10 nucleotides match TRBD2. Losses at the gene ends were 1 base for V and 0 bases for J; bases not matched to a gene: 11. The CDR3 spans 19 residues. Germline CDR1 is SGHRS and CDR2 is YFSETQ. The CDR3 bases are TGCGCCAGCAGCTTGCCCGGGGCTAGCGGGAGTGCAAGCACAGATACGCAGTATTTT. Translated, it gives CASSLPGASGSASTDTQYF.